The 30 T cell receptor beta chains below all came from one sample that was sequenced in a study of blood T cell repertoires in COVID-19. Assay used: immunoSEQ multiplex PCR; TCRdb lists only in-frame clones, some missing. The sample gives 200,000 or so clones, approximately 83% of which show up once; 6% to 8% is in the top ten. Sequencing was performed on PBMCs or T cells enriched from blood (not recorded which). The receptors shown here come from a man aged 40-49 years who had recovered from COVID-19.

Only one count was recorded for this clone. The rearrangement links TRBV7-9 to TRBJ2-2; a possible D gene is TRBD1 (5 bases). The CDR3 runs to 17 residues. The germline V and J ends were trimmed by 1 base and 3 bases, with 15 bases remaining between them. Germline CDR1 reads SEHNR; CDR2 reads FQNEAQ (reference sequence). This CDR3 is CASSLGTSRDDTGELFF. The CDR3 DNA sequence: TGTGCCAGCAGCTTAGGGACGAGCAGGGATGACACCGGGGAGCTGTTTTTT. Full variable domain (outside the CDR3, taken from reference TRBV7-9 and TRBJ2-2): DTGVSQNPRHKITKRGQNVTFRCDPISEHNRLYWYRQTLGQGPEFLTYFQNEAQLEKSRLLSDRFSAERPKGSFSTLEIQRTEQGDSAMYLCASSLGTSRDDTGELFFGEGSRLTVL.

V gene TRBV4-1 combines with J gene TRBJ2-1; perhaps TRBD2 as D (7 bases). The CDR3 covers 16 residues. The V end lost 2 bases, the J end lost 4 bases, and 15 bases lay between the germline ends. Germline-derived CDR1 and CDR2 are MGHRA and YSYEKL. The chain's CDR3 is CASSQSGGGGYNEQFF. The DNA for the CDR3 is TGCGCCAGCAGCCAATCTGGGGGGGGCGGATACAATGAGCAGTTCTTC.

The V call is TRBV5-6, the J call TRBJ1-5; 8 bases fit TRBD1. This CDR3 comprises 14 residues. V dropped 2 bases and J dropped 6; count of bases not matched to a gene: 4. Germline values: CDR1 SGHDT, CDR2 YYEEEE. CDR3 coding DNA: TGTGCCAGCAGCTTCGGAGGACAGGGTCAGCCCCAGCATTTT. It yields the protein CASSFGGQGQPQHF.

The CDR3 loop reads CASSLRPGQFNYGYTF. The CDR3 DNA follows: TGTGCCAGCAGTTTACGACCGGGACAGTTTAACTATGGCTACACCTTC. The chain is built from TRBV6-5 and TRBJ1-2; TRBD1 matches at 7 bases. CDR3 length: 16 amino acids. Germline CDR1 is MNHEY and CDR2 is SVGAGI. The junction had 9 bases not matched to a gene; V was cut back by 4 bases and J by 1 base.

This rearrangement joins TRBV21-1 to TRBJ2-5; the listed D gene, TRBD2, was not tested against the DNA. TRBV21-1 is a known pseudogene. The CDR3 has 17 residues. CDR3 sequence: CASSPPGSGGYQETQYF. CDR3 nucleotide sequence: TGTGCCAGCAGCCCTCCGGGTAGCGGGGGGTACCAAGAGACCCAGTACTTC.

The V call is TRBV6-5, the J call TRBJ1-5; D not certain. The CDR3 covers 12 residues. Germline loops: CDR1 MNHEY, CDR2 SVGAGI. The V and J ends lost 4 bases and 3 bases respectively, with 4 bases between them. DNA for the CDR3: TGTGCCAGCAGTTGGGCCAATCAGCCCCAGCATTTT. This gives the protein CASSWANQPQHF.

J is TRBJ1-4 and V is TRBV2; 9 positions match TRBD1. Germline CDR1 SNHLY, CDR2 FYNNEI. With 5 bases clipped from V and 7 bases from J, the junction kept 5 bases outside the gene matches. The CDR3 contains 14 residues. CDR3 DNA sequence: TGTGCCAGCAGTACCGGGACAGGGACTGAAAAACTGTTTTTT. Translating it yields CASSTGTGTEKLFF.

The rearrangement links TRBV3-1 (or the pseudogene TRBV3-2) to TRBJ2-7, with D perhaps TRBD2 (5 bases). Germline CDR1 reads LGHDT; CDR2 reads YNNKEL (reference sequence). The germline V and J ends were trimmed by 1 base and 2 bases, with 9 bases remaining between them. The length of the CDR3 is 14 residues. CDR3 DNA: TGTGCCAGCAGCCAAGGAGGGTCTCCCTACGAGCAGTACTTC. Amino acids: CASSQGGSPYEQYF.

This clone was found a few times. The chain uses TRBV5-5 and TRBJ2-5; 8 bases agree with TRBD1. The J segment lost 4 bases and the V segment lost 4 bases, leaving 9 bases of the junction unmatched. Germline CDR1 reads SGHKS; CDR2 reads YYEKEE (reference sequence). CDR3 length equals 15 residues. The CDR3 here is CASSVPTGVGETQYF. The CDR3 nucleotides are TGTGCCAGCAGCGTGCCGACAGGGGTCGGAGAGACCCAGTACTTC.

The table lists this clone with a count of one. The J gene is TRBJ1-2, the V gene TRBV5-1, with D possibly matching TRBD1 (6 bases). The CDR3 is 14 residues long. Germline V gene data show CDR1 as SGHRS and CDR2 as YFSETQ. V was pared by 3 bases and J by 6 bases, with 15 bases between. The CDR3 coding sequence is TGCGCCAGCAGCTCGGGGGGCGCATTAGATGGCTACACCTTC. This sequence encodes CASSSGGALDGYTF.

This chain joins TRBV30 and TRBJ2-5, with TRBD2 matching over 7 bases. The CDR3 has 15 residues. CDR1 is GTSNPN, CDR2 SVGIG, per germline (reference sequence). After removal of 0 bases from V and 3 bases from J, the junction contained 7 bases not matched to a gene. The CDR3 DNA is TGTGCCTGGAGTGTCTGGGGGGGGATAAAAGAGACCCAGTACTTC. Translation gives CAWSVWGGIKETQYF. Supplemented by reference TRBV30 and TRBJ2-5, the full variable domain reads SQTIHQWPATLVQPVGSPLSLECTVEGTSNPNLYWYRQAAGRGLQLLFYSVGIGQISSEVPQNLSASRPQDRQFILSSKKLLLSDSGFYLCAWSVWGGIKETQYFGPGTRLLVL.

V gene TRBV10-3 combines with J gene TRBJ1-3; a weak D match, TRBD1 (6 bases). Germline assignment: CDR1 ENHRY and CDR2 SYGVKD. V was shortened by 6 bases and J by 3 bases, with 21 bases between the two germline ends. The CDR3 runs 17 residues. The CDR3 DNA sequence: TGTGCCATCAGCGAGACCGGGACACAGATTGGTGGAAACACCATATATTTT. Amino acid sequence: CAISETGTQIGGNTIYF.

This clone was counted once. CDR3 protein: CASSFDRESPLHF. DNA of the CDR3: TGTGCCAGCAGCTTTGACAGGGAATCACCCCTCCACTTT. The chain is built from TRBV7-2 and TRBJ1-6; 7 bases agree with TRBD1. Germline V gene data show CDR1 as SGHTA and CDR2 as FQGNSA. The CDR3 consists of 13 residues. J was trimmed by 10 bases and V by 3 bases; bases with no gene match: 3.

The gene calls are TRBV5-1 and TRBJ2-1; no clear D gene. Germline CDR1 is SGHRS and CDR2 is YFSETQ. V was trimmed by 0 bases and J by 0 bases, leaving 4 bases between them. This CDR3 has 14 amino acids. The CDR3 here is CASSLGHSYNEQFF. CDR3 nucleotide sequence: TGCGCCAGCAGCTTGGGACACTCCTACAATGAGCAGTTCTTC.

The chain combines TRBV13 with TRBJ1-6; 7 bases agree with TRBD1. Germline V gene sequence: CDR1 PRHDT, CDR2 FYEKMQ (reference sequence). The CDR3 loop spans 12 amino acids. V lost 4 bases and J lost 13; bases outside the gene matches: 4. CDR3 protein: CASSSRQGPLHF. The CDR3 nucleotides are TGTGCCAGCAGCTCCCGACAGGGCCCCCTCCACTTT.

The V call is TRBV6-5, the J call TRBJ1-1; the D is unclear. Trimming pared 7 bases from V and 0 bases from J, leaving 15 bases between. The CDR3 covers 15 residues. Germline assignment: CDR1 MNHEY and CDR2 SVGAGI. CDR3 coding DNA: TGTGCCAGCACCCCCCTTTCTACCCTGAACACTGAAGCTTTCTTT. Its protein product is CASTPLSTLNTEAFF.

CDR3 sequence reads: CAIRTGGANTEAFF. CDR3 DNA sequence: TGTGCCATCAGAACAGGGGGCGCGAACACTGAAGCTTTCTTT. This chain joins TRBV10-3 and TRBJ1-1; 9 bases align to TRBD1. The CDR3 is 14 residues long. CDR1 and CDR2 (germline): ENHRY, SYGVKD. The trim removed 6 bases at V and 1 base at J, leaving 3 bases unmatched.

V gene TRBV21-1 combines with J gene TRBJ1-2; the table's TRBD1 call for D was not verified on the DNA. TRBV21-1 has pseudogene status. This CDR3 spans 18 amino acids. DNA for the CDR3: TGTGCCAGCAGCAGAACCTCCGACAGGGCGCAAAATAACTATGGCTACACCTTC. The encoded protein is CASSRTSDRAQNNYGYTF.

In DNA, the CDR3 is TGTGCCAGCACCAACTCCATGAACACTGAAGCTTTCTTT. It specifies CASTNSMNTEAFF. This rearrangement joins TRBV2 to TRBJ1-1; D gene uncertain. The V end was cut by 7 bases, the J end by 0 bases, with 9 bases between. CDR3 length: 13 amino acids. Germline CDR1 SNHLY, CDR2 FYNNEI. The variable domain in full, completed from reference TRBV2 and TRBJ1-1, reads EPEVTQTPSHQVTQMGQEVILRCVPISNHLYFYWYRQILGQKVEFLVSFYNNEISEKSEIFDDQFSVERPDGSNFTLKIRSTKLEDSAMYFCASTNSMNTEAFFGQGTRLTVV.

This clone came up a few times. The chain couples TRBV10-3 to TRBJ1-3; D not certain. The CDR3 extends over 12 amino acids. The germline V and J ends were trimmed by 3 bases and 8 bases, with 8 bases remaining between them. CDR1 and CDR2 (germline): ENHRY, SYGVKD. Here the CDR3 reads CAISDGKYTIYF. CDR3 coding DNA: TGTGCCATCAGTGACGGGAAATACACCATATATTTT.

The chain joins TRBV4-1 to TRBJ1-5; no clear D. This CDR3 is 13 amino acids long. Trimming shortened V by 1 base and J by 9 bases, and 10 bases separated the two germline ends. Germline values: CDR1 MGHRA, CDR2 YSYEKL. As DNA, the CDR3 is TGCGCCAGCAGCCAAGCATTTCCGCGGCCCCAGCATTTT. Protein product: CASSQAFPRPQHF.

The chain links TRBV2 to TRBJ1-1, with TRBD1 matching 7 bases. The V gene end was trimmed by 5 bases and the J gene end by 8 bases; junction bases not matched to a gene: 14. The CDR3 totals 15 residues. CDR1 and CDR2 from the germline V gene are SNHLY and FYNNEI. CDR3: CASSPSTGLRIEAFF. In DNA, the CDR3 is TGTGCCAGCAGTCCGTCGACAGGGCTTAGGATAGAAGCTTTCTTT.

This chain joins TRBV5-1 and TRBJ2-1; 8 nucleotides match TRBD2. The junction had 7 bases not matched to a gene; V was cut back by 4 bases and J by 7 bases. This CDR3 is 14 amino acids long. Germline CDR1 is SGHRS and CDR2 is YFSETQ. The CDR3 region has the DNA TGCGCCAGCAGCCCGGGGGGGACTGTGAATGAGCAGTTCTTC. It codes for CASSPGGTVNEQFF.

The chain joins TRBV15 to TRBJ1-5; D might be TRBD1 (5 bases). Per germline, CDR1 LNHNV and CDR2 YYDKDF (reference sequence). V was shortened by 9 bases and J by 4 bases, with 22 bases between the two germline ends. The CDR3 length is 16 residues. As DNA, the CDR3 is TGTGCCACATCGAAGGACGGTGCCGGGGGAAATCAGCCCCAGCATTTT. This translates into CATSKDGAGGNQPQHF.

This clone has more than one count but fewer than ten. This chain connects TRBV7-2 to TRBJ1-5; 7 nucleotides agree with TRBD1. The CDR3 covers 17 residues. With 5 bases clipped from V and 2 bases from J, the junction kept 12 bases outside the gene matches. CDR1 and CDR2 from the germline V gene are SGHTA and FQGNSA. The DNA for the CDR3 is TGTGCCAGCAGCCGGGACAGCAATGGATTTCGCAATCAGCCCCAGCATTTT. Translating gives CASSRDSNGFRNQPQHF.

This sequence joins TRBV18 and TRBJ1-5; no clear D. Germline V gene lookup returns CDR1 KGHSH and CDR2 LQKENI. Trimming cost V 3 bases and J 4 bases, with 16 bases left between them. The CDR3 extends over 16 amino acids. This chain's CDR3 is CASSPFPGEGNQPQHF. Here the CDR3 DNA reads TGTGCCAGCTCACCGTTTCCGGGAGAGGGAAATCAGCCCCAGCATTTT.

The chain links TRBV3-1 (or the pseudogene TRBV3-2) to TRBJ1-1; maybe TRBD1 (6 bases). The CDR3 covers 15 residues. Germline CDR1 reads LGHDT; CDR2 reads YNNKEL (reference sequence). V gave up 2 bases and J gave up 0 bases, with 10 bases separating them. CDR3 region: CASSQQGTLNTEAFF. In DNA form, the CDR3 reads TGTGCCAGCAGCCAACAGGGGACCTTGAACACTGAAGCTTTCTTT.

The chain carries TRBV28 and TRBJ1-5; 8 bases map to TRBD1. Germline lookup yields CDR1 MDHEN and CDR2 SYDVKM. The CDR3 has 14 residues. V shed 1 base, J shed 7 bases, and the junction held 3 bases outside the gene matches. In DNA form, the CDR3 reads TGTGCCAGCAGTTTATCCGGACAGGGCCAGCCCCAGCATTTT. The encoded protein is CASSLSGQGQPQHF.

The chain links TRBV19 to TRBJ1-1, with no clear D. Per the germline V gene, CDR1 is LNHDA and CDR2 is SQIVND (reference sequence). This CDR3 has 16 residues. V was trimmed by 6 bases and J by 4 bases, leaving 21 bases between them. Here the CDR3 reads CASSPLRQAGSTEAFF. As DNA, the CDR3 is TGTGCCAGTAGCCCCCTCCGACAAGCCGGTAGCACTGAAGCTTTCTTT.

CDR3: CASSITSGVINEQFF. CDR3 nucleotide sequence: TGCGCCAGCAGTATTACTAGCGGGGTAATCAATGAGCAGTTCTTC. The chain is built from TRBV5-1 and TRBJ2-1; 10 nucleotides align to TRBD2. Looked up from germline, CDR1 is SGHRS and CDR2 is YFSETQ. With 5 bases clipped from V and 6 bases from J, the junction kept 8 bases outside the gene matches. This CDR3 contains 15 residues.